This T cell receptor beta chain derives from a study of graft-versus-host responses after intestinal transplantation. As for the study in general: Recipients across the board were started on anti-thymocyte globulin induction, then kept on tacrolimus and steroids for roughly 3 years.

This CDR3 region has 14 residues. Germline V CDR1 and CDR2: MNHEY, SVGAGI. Trimming pared 8 bases from V and 1 base from J, leaving 13 bases between. Repertoires were generated with immunoSEQ multiplex PCR, while TCRdb's copy carries only in-frame clones and drops some. The data show roughly 120,000 clones, over 75% seen once. A note on this clone: Its antigen is not identified.

Points from the study as a whole: Recipient marrow held GvH clones, some first seen in ileum or blood.

This chain uses TRBV6-5 with TRBJ2-3, with D possibly TRBD1 on 5 matching bases. Sequencing used unstimulated CD4+ T cells sorted from spleen or lymph node cells, obtained before intestinal transplant. The clonotype originates from a human donor who received an intestinal transplant. The CDR3 loop reads CASGRGRGTDTQYF. The CDR3 DNA reads as TGTGCCAGCGGAAGGGGTCGGGGCACAGATACGCAGTATTTT.